This TCR beta chain was documented in a study of human T cells and chemical hapten exposure. The sample's time point: pre-sensitization, week 0. Sample treatment: therapeutic diphenylcyclopropenone sensitization with weekly scalp DPC. TCRdb reanalysed the RACE reads using MiXCR and keeps one entry per CDR3 protein. In the table there are more than 55,000 distinct CDR3 sequences, roughly a tenth of which are singletons. Germline V CDR1 and CDR2: MNHNS, SASEGT. Trimming pared 6 bases from V and 3 bases from J, leaving 15 bases between. The CDR3 covers 14 residues. This clonotype has ten or more counts. Sequenced here: whole blood, sampled in connection with sensitization to the hapten diphenylcyclopropenone (DPC). The sequence came from a man between 35 and 55 years old with alopecia areata. Some clones in this sample may be carry-over from other donors' samples. The rearrangement links TRBV6-1 to TRBJ2-7; the D gene is possibly TRBD1 (6 bases). The CDR3 DNA sequence: TGTGCCAGCAGCGAGGGGGATGGTTTCTACGAGCAGTACTTC. Protein product: CASSEGDGFYEQYF.